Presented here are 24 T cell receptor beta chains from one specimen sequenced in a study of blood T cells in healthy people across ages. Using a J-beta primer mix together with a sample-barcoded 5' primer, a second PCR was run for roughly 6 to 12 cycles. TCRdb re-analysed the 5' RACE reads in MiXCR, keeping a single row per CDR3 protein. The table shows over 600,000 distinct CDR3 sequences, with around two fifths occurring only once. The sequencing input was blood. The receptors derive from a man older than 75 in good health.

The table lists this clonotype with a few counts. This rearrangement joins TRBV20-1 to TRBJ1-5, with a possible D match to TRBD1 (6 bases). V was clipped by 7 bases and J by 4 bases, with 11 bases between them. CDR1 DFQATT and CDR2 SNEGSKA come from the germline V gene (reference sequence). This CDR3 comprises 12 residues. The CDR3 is CSVGGANQPQHF. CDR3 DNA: TGCAGTGTAGGGGGGGCAAATCAGCCCCAGCATTTT.

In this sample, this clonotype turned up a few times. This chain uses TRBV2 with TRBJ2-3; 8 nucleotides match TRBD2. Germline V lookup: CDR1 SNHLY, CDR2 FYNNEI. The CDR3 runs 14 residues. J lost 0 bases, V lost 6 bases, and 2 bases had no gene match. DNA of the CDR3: TGTGCCAGCAGCAAGCGGGGGAGCACAGATACGCAGTATTTT. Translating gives CASSKRGSTDTQYF.

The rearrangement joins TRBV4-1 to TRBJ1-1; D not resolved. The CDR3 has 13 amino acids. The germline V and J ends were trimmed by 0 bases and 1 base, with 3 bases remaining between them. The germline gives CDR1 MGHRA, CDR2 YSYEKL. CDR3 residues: CASSQEWNTEAFF. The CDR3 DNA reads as TGCGCCAGCAGCCAAGAATGGAACACTGAAGCTTTCTTT.

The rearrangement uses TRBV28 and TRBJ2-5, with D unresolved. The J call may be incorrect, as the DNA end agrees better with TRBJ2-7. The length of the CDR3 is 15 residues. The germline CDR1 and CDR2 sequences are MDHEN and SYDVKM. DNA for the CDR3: TGTGCCAGCAGGGATGCCTCTCGGCCTTTAAACGAGCAGTACTTC. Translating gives CASRDASRPLNEQYF.

CDR3 region: CSASDSTGVGNYGYTF. The CDR3, as DNA: TGCAGCGCTTCGGACTCTACAGGGGTCGGTAACTATGGCTACACCTTC. This sequence joins TRBV29-1 and TRBJ1-2, with 7 bases lining up with TRBD1. Germline assignment: CDR1 SQVTM and CDR2 ANQGSEA. V was clipped by 7 bases and J by 1 base; unmatched bases: 15. The CDR3 is 16 amino acids.

CDR3 residues: CASSQGNLNTEAFF. In DNA, the CDR3 is TGCGCCAGCAGCCAAGGTAACCTCAACACTGAAGCTTTCTTT. This sequence joins TRBV4-3 and TRBJ1-1; no firm D call. This CDR3 is 14 amino acids long. CDR1 LGHNA and CDR2 YSLEER come from the germline V gene. Deletions cut 1 base from V and 2 bases from J, with 8 bases between.

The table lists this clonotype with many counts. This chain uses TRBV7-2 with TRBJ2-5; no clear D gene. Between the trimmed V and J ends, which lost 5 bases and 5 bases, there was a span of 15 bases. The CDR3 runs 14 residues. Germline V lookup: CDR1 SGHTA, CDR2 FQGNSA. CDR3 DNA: TGTGCCAGCAGCGCGAAGTCTGTCGGGGAGACCCAGTACTTC. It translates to CASSAKSVGETQYF.

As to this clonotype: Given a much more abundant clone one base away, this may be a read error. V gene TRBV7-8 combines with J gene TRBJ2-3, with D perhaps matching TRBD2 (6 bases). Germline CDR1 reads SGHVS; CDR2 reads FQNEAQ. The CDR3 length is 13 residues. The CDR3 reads CAGSLATGGTQYF. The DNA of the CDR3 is TGTGCCGGCAGCTTAGCGACCGGGGGTACGCAGTATTTT.

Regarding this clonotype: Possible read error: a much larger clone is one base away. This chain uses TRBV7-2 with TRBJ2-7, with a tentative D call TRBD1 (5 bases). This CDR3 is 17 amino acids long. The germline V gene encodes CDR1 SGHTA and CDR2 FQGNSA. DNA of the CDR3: TGTGCCAGCAGCTTAGGCGCCACAGGAACTTACTCCTACGAGCAGTCCTTC. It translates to CASSLGATGTYSYEQSF.

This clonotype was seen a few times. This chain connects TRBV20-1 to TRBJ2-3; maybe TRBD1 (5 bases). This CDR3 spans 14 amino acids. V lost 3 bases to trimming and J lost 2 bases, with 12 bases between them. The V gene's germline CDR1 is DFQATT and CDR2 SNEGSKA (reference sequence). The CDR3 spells CSARFRAFTDTQYF. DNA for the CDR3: TGCAGTGCTAGGTTCAGGGCGTTCACAGATACGCAGTATTTT.

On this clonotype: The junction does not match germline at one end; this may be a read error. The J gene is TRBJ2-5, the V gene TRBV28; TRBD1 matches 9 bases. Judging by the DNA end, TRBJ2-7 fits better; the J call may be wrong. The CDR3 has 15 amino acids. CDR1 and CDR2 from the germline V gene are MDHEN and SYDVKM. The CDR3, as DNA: TGTGCCAGTAGTTTACCGGGACAGGGTCATTACGAGCAGTACTTC. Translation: CASSLPGQGHYEQYF.

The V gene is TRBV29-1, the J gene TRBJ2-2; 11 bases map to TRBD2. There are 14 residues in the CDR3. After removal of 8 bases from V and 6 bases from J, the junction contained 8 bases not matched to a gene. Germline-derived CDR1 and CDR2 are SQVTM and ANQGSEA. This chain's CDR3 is CSFSGTSGAGELFF. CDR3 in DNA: TGCAGCTTCTCCGGGACTAGCGGAGCCGGGGAGCTGTTTTTT.

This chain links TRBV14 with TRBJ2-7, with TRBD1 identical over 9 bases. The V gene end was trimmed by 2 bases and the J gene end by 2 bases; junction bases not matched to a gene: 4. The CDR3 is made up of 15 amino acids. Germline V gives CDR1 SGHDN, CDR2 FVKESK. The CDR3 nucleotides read TGTGCCAGCAGCCAATTCACAGGGGGCGCCTACGAGCAGTACTTC. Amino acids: CASSQFTGGAYEQYF.

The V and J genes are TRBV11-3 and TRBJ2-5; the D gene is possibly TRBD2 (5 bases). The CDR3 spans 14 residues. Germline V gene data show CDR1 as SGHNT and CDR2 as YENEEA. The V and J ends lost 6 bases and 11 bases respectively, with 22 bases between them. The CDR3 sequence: CASRVGESNNEQYF. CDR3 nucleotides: TGTGCCAGCAGAGTGGGAGAGAGTAACAATGAGCAGTACTTC.

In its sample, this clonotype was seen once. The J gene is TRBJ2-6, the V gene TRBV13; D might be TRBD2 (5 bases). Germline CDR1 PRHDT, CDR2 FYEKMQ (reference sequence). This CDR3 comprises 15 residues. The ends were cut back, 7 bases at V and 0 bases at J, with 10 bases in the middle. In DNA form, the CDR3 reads TGTGCCAGCACCGGGGTGGGCTCTGGGGCCAACGTCCTGACTTTC. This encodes CASTGVGSGANVLTF.

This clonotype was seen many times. In nucleotides, the CDR3 is TGTGCCATCGGGACGACCACCTACGAGCAGTACTTC. Residues: CAIGTTTYEQYF. The V and J genes are TRBV10-3 and TRBJ2-7; D might be TRBD1 or TRBD2, each matching 5 bases. Germline lookup yields CDR1 ENHRY and CDR2 SYGVKD. The CDR3 is 12 residues long. Trimming removed 8 bases at V and 2 bases at J, with 10 bases between.

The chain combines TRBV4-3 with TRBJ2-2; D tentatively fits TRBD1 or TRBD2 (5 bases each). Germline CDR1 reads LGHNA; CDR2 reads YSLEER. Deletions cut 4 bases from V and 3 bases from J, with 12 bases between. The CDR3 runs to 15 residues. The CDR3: CASSPVGDYTGELFF. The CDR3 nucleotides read TGCGCCAGCAGCCCAGTGGGGGATTACACCGGGGAGCTGTTTTTT.

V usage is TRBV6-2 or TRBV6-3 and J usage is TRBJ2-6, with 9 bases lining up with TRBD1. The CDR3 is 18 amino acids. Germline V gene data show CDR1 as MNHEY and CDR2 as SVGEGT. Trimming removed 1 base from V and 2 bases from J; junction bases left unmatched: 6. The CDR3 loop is CASSYYGQGSPGANVLTF. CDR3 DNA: TGTGCCAGCAGTTACTATGGACAGGGGTCCCCTGGGGCCAACGTCCTGACTTTC.

CDR3 nucleotides: TGTGCCAGCAGCCATAAGTCAACCAACTATGGCTACACCTTC. This codes for CASSHKSTNYGYTF. This chain connects TRBV7-2 to TRBJ1-2; no clear D gene. Deletions cut 5 bases from V and 2 bases from J, with 12 bases between. The germline V gene has CDR1 SGHTA and CDR2 FQGNSA. The CDR3 is 14 amino acids.

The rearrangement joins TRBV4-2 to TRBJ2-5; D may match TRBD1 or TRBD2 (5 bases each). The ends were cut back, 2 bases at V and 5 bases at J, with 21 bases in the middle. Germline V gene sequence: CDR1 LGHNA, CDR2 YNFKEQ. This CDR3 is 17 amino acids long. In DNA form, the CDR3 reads TGTGCCAGCAGCCAACCGCTTACCGGGACCCCTACGGAGACCCAGTACTTC. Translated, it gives CASSQPLTGTPTETQYF.

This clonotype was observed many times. CDR3 loop: CASSPRWAPGGYTF. CDR3 nucleotide sequence: TGTGCCAGCAGCCCCAGATGGGCCCCCGGCGGCTACACCTTC. This chain connects TRBV9 to TRBJ1-2, with unresolved D. Germline CDR1 SGDLS, CDR2 YYNGEE. Trimming left V 4 bases short and J 8 bases short, with 18 bases between. This CDR3 spans 14 amino acids.

CDR3 sequence (DNA): TGTGCCAGCAGCCCGGGACAGACCTACAATGAGCAGTTCTTC. Translating gives CASSPGQTYNEQFF. V usage is TRBV7-9 and J usage is TRBJ2-1, with 7 bases fitting TRBD1. Trimming at V came to 5 bases and at J to 2 bases, leaving 3 bases not matched to a gene. The CDR3 covers 14 residues. Germline CDR1 is SEHNR and CDR2 is FQNEAQ (reference sequence).

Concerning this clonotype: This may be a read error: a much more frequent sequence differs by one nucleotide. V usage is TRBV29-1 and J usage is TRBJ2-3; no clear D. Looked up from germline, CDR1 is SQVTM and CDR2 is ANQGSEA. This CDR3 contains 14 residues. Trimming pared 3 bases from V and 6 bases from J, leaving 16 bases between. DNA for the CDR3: TGCAGCGTTGACGGCATGGCTGGACGCGATACGCAGTATTTT. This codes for CSVDGMAGRDTQYF.

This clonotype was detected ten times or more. In DNA form, the CDR3 reads TGTGCCATCAGCCAAGCCTCTGGGGCCAACGTCCTGACTTTC. Translated, it gives CAISQASGANVLTF. This chain links TRBV10-3 with TRBJ2-6; D ambiguous. The V end was cut by 6 bases, the J end by 0 bases, with 6 bases between. The CDR3 contains 14 residues. The germline V gene has CDR1 ENHRY and CDR2 SYGVKD.